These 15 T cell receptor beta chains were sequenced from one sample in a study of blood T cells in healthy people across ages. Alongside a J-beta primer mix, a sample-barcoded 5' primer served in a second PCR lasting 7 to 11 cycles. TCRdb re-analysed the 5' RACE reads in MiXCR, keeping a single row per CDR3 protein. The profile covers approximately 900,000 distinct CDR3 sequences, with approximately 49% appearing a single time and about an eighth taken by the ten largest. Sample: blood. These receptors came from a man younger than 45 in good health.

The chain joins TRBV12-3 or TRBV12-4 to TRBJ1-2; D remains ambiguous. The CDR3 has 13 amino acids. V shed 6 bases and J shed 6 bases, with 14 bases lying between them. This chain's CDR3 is CASRQQGRDGYTF. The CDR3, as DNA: TGTGCCAGCAGACAACAAGGTCGAGATGGCTACACCTTC.

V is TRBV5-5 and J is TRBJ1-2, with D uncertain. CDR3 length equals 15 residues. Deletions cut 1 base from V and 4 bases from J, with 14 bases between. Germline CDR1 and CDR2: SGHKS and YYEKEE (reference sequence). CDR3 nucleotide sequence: TGTGCCAGCAGCTTGACTTTTGGGGAATCCTATGGCTACACCTTC. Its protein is CASSLTFGESYGYTF.

CDR3 residues: CASSPKVADTQYF. CDR3 DNA sequence: TGCGCCAGCAGCCCTAAGGTGGCAGATACGCAGTATTTT. V gene TRBV4-3 combines with J gene TRBJ2-3; D not resolved. Germline V gene sequence: CDR1 LGHNA, CDR2 YSLEER. Deletions cut 4 bases from V and 4 bases from J, with 9 bases between. The CDR3 is 13 amino acids.

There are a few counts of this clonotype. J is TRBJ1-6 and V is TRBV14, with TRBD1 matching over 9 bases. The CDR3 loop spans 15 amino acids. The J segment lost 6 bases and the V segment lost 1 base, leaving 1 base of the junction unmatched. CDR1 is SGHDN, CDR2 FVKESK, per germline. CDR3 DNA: TGTGCCAGCAGCCAAGCGACAGGGGGTAATTCACCCCTCCACTTT. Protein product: CASSQATGGNSPLHF.

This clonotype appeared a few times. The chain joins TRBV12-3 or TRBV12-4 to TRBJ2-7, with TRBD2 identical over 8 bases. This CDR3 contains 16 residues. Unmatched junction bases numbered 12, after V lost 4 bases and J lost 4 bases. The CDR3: CASSSLGERGIYEQYF. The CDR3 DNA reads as TGTGCCAGCAGTTCCCTCGGGGAGCGGGGGATATACGAGCAGTACTTC.

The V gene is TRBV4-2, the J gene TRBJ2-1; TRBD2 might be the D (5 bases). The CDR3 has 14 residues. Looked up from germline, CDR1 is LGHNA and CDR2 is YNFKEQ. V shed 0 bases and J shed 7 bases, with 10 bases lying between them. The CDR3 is CASSQEAGENEQFF. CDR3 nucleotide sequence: TGTGCCAGCAGCCAAGAGGCGGGCGAGAATGAGCAGTTCTTC.

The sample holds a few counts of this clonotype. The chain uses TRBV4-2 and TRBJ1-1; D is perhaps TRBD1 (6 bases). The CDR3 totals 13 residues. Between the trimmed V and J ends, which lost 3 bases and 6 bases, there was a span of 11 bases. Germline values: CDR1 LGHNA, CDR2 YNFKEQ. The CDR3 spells CASSQLQGPEAFF. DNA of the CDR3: TGTGCCAGCAGCCAGCTACAGGGCCCTGAAGCTTTCTTT.

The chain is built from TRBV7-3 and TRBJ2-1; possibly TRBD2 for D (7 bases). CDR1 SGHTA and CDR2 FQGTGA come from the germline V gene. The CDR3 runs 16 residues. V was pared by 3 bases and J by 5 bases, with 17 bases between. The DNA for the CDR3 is TGTGCCAGCAGCTTCTCTCAGAGGGGGGGGAACAATGAGCAGTTCTTC. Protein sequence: CASSFSQRGGNNEQFF.

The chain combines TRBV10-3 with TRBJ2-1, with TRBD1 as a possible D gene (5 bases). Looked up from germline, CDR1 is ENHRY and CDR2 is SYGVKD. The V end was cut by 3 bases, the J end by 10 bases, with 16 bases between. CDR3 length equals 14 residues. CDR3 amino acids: CAISDSPPPGEQFF. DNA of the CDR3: TGTGCCATCAGTGACAGTCCCCCCCCAGGGGAGCAGTTCTTC.

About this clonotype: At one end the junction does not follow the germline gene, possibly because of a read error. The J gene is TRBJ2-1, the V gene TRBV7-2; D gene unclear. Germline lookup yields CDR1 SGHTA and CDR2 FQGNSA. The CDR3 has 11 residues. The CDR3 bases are TGTGCCGGCAGCTTAAAAAATGAGCAGTTCTTC. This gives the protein CAGSLKNEQFF.

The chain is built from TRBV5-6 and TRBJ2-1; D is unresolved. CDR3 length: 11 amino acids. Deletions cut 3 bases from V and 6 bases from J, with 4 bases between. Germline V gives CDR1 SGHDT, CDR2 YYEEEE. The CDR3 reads CASSWVNEQFF. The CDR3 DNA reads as TGTGCCAGCAGCTGGGTCAATGAGCAGTTCTTC.

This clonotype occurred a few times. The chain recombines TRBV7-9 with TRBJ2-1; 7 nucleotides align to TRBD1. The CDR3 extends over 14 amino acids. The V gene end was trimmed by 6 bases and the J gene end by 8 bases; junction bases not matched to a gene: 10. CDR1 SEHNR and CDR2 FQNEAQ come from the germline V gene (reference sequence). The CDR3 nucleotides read TGTGCCAGCAGTCGAACGACAGGGACCCATGAGCAGTTCTTC. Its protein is CASSRTTGTHEQFF.

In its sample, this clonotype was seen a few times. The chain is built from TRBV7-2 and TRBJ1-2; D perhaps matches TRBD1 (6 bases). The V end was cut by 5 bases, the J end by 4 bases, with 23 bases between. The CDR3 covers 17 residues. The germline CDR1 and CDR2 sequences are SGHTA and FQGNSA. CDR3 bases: TGTGCCAGCAGCCCAACTCCGGTGGGGGGCCGGCGCTATGGCTACACCTTC. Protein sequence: CASSPTPVGGRRYGYTF.

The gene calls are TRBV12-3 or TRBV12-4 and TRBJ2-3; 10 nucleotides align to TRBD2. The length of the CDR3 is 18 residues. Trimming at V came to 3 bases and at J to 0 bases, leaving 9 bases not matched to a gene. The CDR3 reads CASSFWLAGVSSTDTQYF. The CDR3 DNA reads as TGTGCCAGCAGTTTCTGGCTAGCGGGGGTATCTAGCACAGATACGCAGTATTTT.

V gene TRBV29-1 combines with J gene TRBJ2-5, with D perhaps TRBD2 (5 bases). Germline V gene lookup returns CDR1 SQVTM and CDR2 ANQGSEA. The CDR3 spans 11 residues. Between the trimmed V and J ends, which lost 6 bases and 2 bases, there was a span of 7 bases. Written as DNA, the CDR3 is TGCAGCGTGAGGGATCAAGAGACCCAGTACTTC. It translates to CSVRDQETQYF.